This T cell receptor beta chain was sequenced in a study of regulatory T cells in long-lasting Graves disease. Time point reported: newly diagnosed GD, antithyroid drugs for less than 3 months. The TCR library used RNA extracted from PBMCs. Arm-PCR with iRepertoire HTBI primers amplified the CDR3 regions for these TCR beta libraries. From the multiplex PCR reads, TCRdb called clonotypes with MiXCR, one entry per CDR3 protein. This sample carries 390,000 or so distinct CDR3 sequences, over 9.5% of them seen once, and the ten largest clones take 18%. Per the germline V gene, CDR1 is SGHRS and CDR2 is YFSETQ. The length of the CDR3 is 14 residues. Trimming took off 1 base at V and 8 bases at J, with 13 bases between the two ends. This clonotype was picked up many times. A further study also used this sample, focusing on T cells in Graves' hyperthyroidism and ophthalmopathy. This second report adds: HTBI primers were used for first-round RT-PCR of the TCR CDR3.

The starting material was peripheral blood mononuclear cells (PBMCs), obtained at new diagnosis, from a patient treated with antithyroid drugs. The rearrangement links TRBV5-1 to TRBJ2-1, with unresolved D. The TCR originated in a young woman with Graves disease. CDR3 amino acids: CASSLSPVNYEQFF. For the CDR3, the DNA is TGCGCCAGCAGCTTGTCCCCTGTGAATTATGAGCAGTTCTTC.